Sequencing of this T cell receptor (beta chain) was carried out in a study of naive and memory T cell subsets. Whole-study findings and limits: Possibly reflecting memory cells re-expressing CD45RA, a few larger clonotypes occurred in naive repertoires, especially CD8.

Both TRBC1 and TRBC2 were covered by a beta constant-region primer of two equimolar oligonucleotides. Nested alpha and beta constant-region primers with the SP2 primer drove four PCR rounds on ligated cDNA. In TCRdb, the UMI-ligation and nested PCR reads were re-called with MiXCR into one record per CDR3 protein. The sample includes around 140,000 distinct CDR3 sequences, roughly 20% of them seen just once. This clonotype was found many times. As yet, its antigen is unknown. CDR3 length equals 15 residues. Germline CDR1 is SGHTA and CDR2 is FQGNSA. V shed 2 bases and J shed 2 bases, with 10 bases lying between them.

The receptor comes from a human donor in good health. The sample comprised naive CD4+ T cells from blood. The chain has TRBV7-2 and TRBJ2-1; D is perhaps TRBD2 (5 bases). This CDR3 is CASSLLAPPYNEQFF. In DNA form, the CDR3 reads TGTGCCAGCAGCTTATTAGCGCCCCCCTACAATGAGCAGTTCTTC.